What follows are 8 T cell receptor beta chains derived from one specimen sequenced in a study of blood T cell repertoires in COVID-19. Method: immunoSEQ multiplex PCR; TCRdb's copy keeps in-frame clones and lacks some. The sample holds under 250,000 clones; more than 65% are singletons and the top ten take about 8.9%. The sequenced sample consisted of peripheral blood. The origin of the receptors is a man over 45 with active or convalescent COVID-19.

Concerning this clone itself: The same CDR3 arises from other DNA sequences in this sample as well. This chain links TRBV7-9 with TRBJ1-2; D is perhaps TRBD1 (6 bases). Trimming removed 1 base at V and 4 bases at J, with 7 bases between. Germline CDR1 reads SEHNR; CDR2 reads FQNEAQ (reference sequence). The CDR3 runs 13 residues. The CDR3: CASSLGTVYGYTF. In DNA form, the CDR3 reads TGTGCCAGCAGCTTAGGGACAGTCTATGGCTACACCTTC.

The chain joins TRBV2 to TRBJ2-2, with TRBD1 matching over 7 bases. This CDR3 has 16 residues. Looked up from germline, CDR1 is SNHLY and CDR2 is FYNNEI. Trimming removed 4 bases from V and 1 base from J; junction bases left unmatched: 6. CDR3 amino acids: CASSGSGGLNTGELFF. The CDR3 DNA sequence: TGTGCCAGCAGTGGGTCAGGGGGTCTGAACACCGGGGAGCTGTTTTTT. Complete variable domain (other parts from reference TRBV2 and TRBJ2-2): EPEVTQTPSHQVTQMGQEVILRCVPISNHLYFYWYRQILGQKVEFLVSFYNNEISEKSEIFDDQFSVERPDGSNFTLKIRSTKLEDSAMYFCASSGSGGLNTGELFFGEGSRLTVL.

V and J are TRBV28 and TRBJ2-5; D remains ambiguous. Germline lookup yields CDR1 MDHEN and CDR2 SYDVKM. The CDR3 sequence is 16 residues long. V lost 4 bases to trimming and J lost 3 bases, with 18 bases between them. In nucleotides, the CDR3 is TGTGCCAGCAGTTCCCGTCCCGGCTTAGCCGAAGAGACCCAGTACTTC. Amino acid sequence: CASSSRPGLAEETQYF.

The genes are TRBV5-8 and TRBJ1-1, with a tentative D call TRBD1 (5 bases). This CDR3 region has 12 residues. Germline V gene data show CDR1 as SGHTS and CDR2 as YDEGEE. The V end lost 1 base, the J end lost 11 bases, and 12 bases lay between the germline ends. CDR3 bases: TGTGCCAGCAGCTTGTGGCAGGGCGCGGCTTTCTTT. Translating it yields CASSLWQGAAFF.

This clone was counted a few times. The CDR3: CASRIGGVSPLHF. The CDR3 DNA reads TGTGCCAGCAGGATAGGGGGGGTTTCGCCCCTCCACTTT. This chain joins TRBV27 and TRBJ1-6; tentatively, D is TRBD1 (6 bases). CDR1 and CDR2 from the germline V gene are MNHEY and SMNVEV (reference sequence). V was cut by 6 bases and J by 13 bases, with 16 bases left in between. The CDR3 sequence is 13 residues long.

In the case of this clone: Additional DNA sequences in this sample encode the identical CDR3. The chain recombines TRBV18 with TRBJ1-6; 8 bases map to TRBD1. CDR3 length equals 15 residues. After removal of 3 bases from V and 6 bases from J, the junction contained 4 bases not matched to a gene. CDR1 and CDR2 from the germline V gene are KGHSH and LQKENI. The CDR3 bases are TGTGCCAGCTCACCGGGGACAGGTGCTAATTCACCCCTCCACTTT. Its translation: CASSPGTGANSPLHF. Full variable domain (missing parts from reference TRBV18 and TRBJ1-6): NAGVMQNPRHLVRRRGQEARLRCSPMKGHSHVYWYRQLPEEGLKFMVYLQKENIIDESGMPKERFSAEFPKEGPSILRIQQVVRGDSAAYFCASSPGTGANSPLHFGNGTRLTVT.

The chain links TRBV7-2 to TRBJ2-1, with 7 bases lining up with TRBD1. Germline V gene sequence: CDR1 SGHTA, CDR2 FQGNSA. V shed 4 bases, J shed 4 bases, and the junction held 7 bases outside the gene matches. This CDR3 region has 15 residues. The CDR3 DNA reads TGTGCCAGCAGCTCTCGACAGGGACGATACAATGAGCAGTTCTTC. Encoded protein: CASSSRQGRYNEQFF.

This clone was seen just once. The CDR3 region is CASSLNSIMNTEAFF. CDR3 coding DNA: TGTGCCAGCAGCCTAAATTCGATAATGAACACTGAAGCTTTCTTT. The chain has TRBV7-9 and TRBJ1-1; D is uncertain. CDR1 is SEHNR, CDR2 FQNEAQ, per germline (reference sequence). CDR3 length: 15 amino acids. V was clipped by 5 bases and J by 0 bases, with 13 bases between them. The variable domain in full, with the rest retrieved from reference TRBV7-9 and TRBJ1-1, is DTGVSQNPRHKITKRGQNVTFRCDPISEHNRLYWYRQTLGQGPEFLTYFQNEAQLEKSRLLSDRFSAERPKGSFSTLEIQRTEQGDSAMYLCASSLNSIMNTEAFFGQGTRLTVV.